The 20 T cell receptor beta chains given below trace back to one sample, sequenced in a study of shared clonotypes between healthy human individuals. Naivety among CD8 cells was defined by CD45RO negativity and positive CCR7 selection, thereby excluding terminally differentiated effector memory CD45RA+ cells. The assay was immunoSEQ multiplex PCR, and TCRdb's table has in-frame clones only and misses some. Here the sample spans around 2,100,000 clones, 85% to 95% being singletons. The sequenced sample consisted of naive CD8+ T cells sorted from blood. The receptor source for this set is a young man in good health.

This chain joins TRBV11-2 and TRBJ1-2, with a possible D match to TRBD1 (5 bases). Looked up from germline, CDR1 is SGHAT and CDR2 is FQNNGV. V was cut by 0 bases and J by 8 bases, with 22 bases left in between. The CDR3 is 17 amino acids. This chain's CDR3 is CASSLDGYAGRLKGYTF. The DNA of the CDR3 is TGTGCCAGCAGCTTAGACGGATATGCAGGGAGGCTTAAGGGCTACACCTTC.

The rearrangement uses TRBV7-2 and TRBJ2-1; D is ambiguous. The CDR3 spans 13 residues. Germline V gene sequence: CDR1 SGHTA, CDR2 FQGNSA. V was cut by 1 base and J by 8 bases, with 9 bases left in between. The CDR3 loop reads CASSLGQYYEQFF. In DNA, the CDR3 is TGTGCCAGCAGCTTAGGCCAATACTATGAGCAGTTCTTC.

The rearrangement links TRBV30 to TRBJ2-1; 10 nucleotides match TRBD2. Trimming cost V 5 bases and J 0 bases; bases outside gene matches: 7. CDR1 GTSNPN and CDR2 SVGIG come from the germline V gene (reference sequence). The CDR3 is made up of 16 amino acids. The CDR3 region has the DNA TGTGCCTGGCCCCACCGGACTAGCGGCTCCTACAATGAGCAGTTCTTC. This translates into CAWPHRTSGSYNEQFF.

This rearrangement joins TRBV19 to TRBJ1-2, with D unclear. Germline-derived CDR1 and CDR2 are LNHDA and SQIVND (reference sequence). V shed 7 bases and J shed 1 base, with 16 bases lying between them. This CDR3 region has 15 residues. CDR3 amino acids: CASTNWPSRNYGYTF. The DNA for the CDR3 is TGTGCCAGTACTAATTGGCCTTCCCGTAACTATGGCTACACCTTC.

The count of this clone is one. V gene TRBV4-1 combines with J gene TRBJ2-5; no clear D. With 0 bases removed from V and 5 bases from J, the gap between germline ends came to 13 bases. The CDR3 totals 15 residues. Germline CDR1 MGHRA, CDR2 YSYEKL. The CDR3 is CASSQDTRIRETQYF. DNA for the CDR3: TGCGCCAGCAGCCAAGATACGCGGATCCGGGAGACCCAGTACTTC.

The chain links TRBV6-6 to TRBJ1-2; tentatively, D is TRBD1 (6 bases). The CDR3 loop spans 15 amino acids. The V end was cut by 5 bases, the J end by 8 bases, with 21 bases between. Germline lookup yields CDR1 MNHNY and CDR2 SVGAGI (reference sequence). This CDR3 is CASSPDRTQARGYTF. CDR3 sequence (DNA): TGTGCCAGCAGTCCAGACAGGACGCAAGCTCGGGGCTACACCTTC.

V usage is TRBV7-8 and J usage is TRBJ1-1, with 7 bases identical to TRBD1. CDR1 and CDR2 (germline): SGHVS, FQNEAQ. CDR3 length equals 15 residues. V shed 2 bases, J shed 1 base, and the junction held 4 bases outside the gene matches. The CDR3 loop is CASSLPGTANTEAFF. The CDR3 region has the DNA TGTGCCAGCAGCTTACCCGGGACAGCGAACACTGAAGCTTTCTTT.

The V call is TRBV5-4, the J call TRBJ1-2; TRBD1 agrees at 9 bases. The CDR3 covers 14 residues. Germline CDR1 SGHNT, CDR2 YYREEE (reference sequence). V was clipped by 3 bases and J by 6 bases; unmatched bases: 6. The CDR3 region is CASSWLGQGDGYTF. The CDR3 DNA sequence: TGTGCCAGCAGCTGGTTGGGACAGGGAGATGGCTACACCTTC.

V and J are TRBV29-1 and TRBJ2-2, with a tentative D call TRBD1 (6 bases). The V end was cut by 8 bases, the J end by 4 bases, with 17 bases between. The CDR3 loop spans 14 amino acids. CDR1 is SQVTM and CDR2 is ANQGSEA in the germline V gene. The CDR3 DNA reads TGCAGCATTTTGACAGGCTTGAGCACCGGGGAGCTGTTTTTT. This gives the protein CSILTGLSTGELFF.

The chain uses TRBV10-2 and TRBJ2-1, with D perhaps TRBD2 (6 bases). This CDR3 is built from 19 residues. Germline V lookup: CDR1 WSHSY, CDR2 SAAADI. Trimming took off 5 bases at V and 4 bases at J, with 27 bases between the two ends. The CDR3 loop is CASSYPPDGDWSGYNEQFF. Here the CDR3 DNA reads TGCGCCAGCAGTTACCCCCCCGACGGGGACTGGAGTGGATACAATGAGCAGTTCTTC.

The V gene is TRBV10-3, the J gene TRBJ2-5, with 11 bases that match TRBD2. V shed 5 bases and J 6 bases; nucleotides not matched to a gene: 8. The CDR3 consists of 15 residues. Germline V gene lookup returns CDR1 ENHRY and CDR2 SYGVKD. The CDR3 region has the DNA TGTGCCATCAGTTCGCCGACTAGCGGGGAGCAGACCCAGTACTTC. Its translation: CAISSPTSGEQTQYF.

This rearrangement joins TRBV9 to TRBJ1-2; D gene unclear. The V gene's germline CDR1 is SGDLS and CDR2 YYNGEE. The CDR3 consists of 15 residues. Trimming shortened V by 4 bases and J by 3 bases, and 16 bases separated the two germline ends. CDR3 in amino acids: CASSPRVVKDYGYTF. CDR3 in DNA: TGTGCCAGCAGCCCCCGGGTTGTGAAGGACTATGGCTACACCTTC. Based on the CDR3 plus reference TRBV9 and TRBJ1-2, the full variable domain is DSGVTQTPKHLITATGQRVTLRCSPRSGDLSVYWYQQSLDQGLQFLIQYYNGEERAKGNILERFSAQQFPDLHSELNLSSLELGDSALYFCASSPRVVKDYGYTFGSGTRLTVV.

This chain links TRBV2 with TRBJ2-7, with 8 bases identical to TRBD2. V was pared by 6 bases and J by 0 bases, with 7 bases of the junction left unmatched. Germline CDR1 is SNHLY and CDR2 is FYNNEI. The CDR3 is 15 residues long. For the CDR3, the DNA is TGTGCCAGCAGCAAACTAGCGGACCCCTCCTACGAGCAGTACTTC. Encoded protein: CASSKLADPSYEQYF.

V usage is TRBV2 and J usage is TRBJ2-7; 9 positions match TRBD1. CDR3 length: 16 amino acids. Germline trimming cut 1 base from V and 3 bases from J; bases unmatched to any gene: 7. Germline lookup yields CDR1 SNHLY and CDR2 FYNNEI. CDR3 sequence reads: CASSEETGGYLYEQYF. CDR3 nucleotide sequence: TGTGCCAGCAGTGAAGAAACAGGGGGCTATCTCTACGAGCAGTACTTC.

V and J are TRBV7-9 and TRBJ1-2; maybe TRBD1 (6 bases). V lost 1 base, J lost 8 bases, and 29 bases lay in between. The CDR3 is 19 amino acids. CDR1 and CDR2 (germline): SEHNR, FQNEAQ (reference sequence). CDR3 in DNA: TGTGCCAGCAGCTTAGGCCACTTGGGGGCTGGGCAGGGGAGTCGAGGCTACACCTTC. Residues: CASSLGHLGAGQGSRGYTF.

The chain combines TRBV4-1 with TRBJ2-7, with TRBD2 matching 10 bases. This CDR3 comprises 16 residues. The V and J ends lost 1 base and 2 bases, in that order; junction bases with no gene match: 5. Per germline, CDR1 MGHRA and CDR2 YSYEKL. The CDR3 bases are TGCGCCAGCAGCCAAGCTGGACTAGCGGTAACCTACGAGCAGTACTTC. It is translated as CASSQAGLAVTYEQYF.

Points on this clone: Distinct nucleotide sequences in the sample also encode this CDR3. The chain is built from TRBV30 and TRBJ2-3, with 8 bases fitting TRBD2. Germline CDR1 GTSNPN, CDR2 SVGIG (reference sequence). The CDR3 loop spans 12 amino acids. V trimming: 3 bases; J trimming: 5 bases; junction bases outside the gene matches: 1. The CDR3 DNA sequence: TGTGCCTGGAGCCTAGCGGGAGATACGCAGTATTTT. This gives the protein CAWSLAGDTQYF.

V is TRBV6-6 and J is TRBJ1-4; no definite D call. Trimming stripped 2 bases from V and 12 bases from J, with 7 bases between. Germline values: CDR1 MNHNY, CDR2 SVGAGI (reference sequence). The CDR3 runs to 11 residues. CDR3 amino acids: CASSYPDQLFF. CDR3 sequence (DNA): TGTGCCAGCAGTTACCCAGACCAACTGTTTTTT.

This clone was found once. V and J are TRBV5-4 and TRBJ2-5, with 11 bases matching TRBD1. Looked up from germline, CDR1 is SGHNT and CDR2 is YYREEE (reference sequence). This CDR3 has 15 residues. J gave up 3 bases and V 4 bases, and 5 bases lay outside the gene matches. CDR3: CASSARTGGEETQYF. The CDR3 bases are TGTGCCAGCAGCGCAAGGACAGGGGGCGAAGAGACCCAGTACTTC. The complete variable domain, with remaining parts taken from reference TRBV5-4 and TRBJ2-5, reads ETGVTQSPTHLIKTRGQQVTLRCSSQSGHNTVSWYQQALGQGPQFIFQYYREEENGRGNFPPRFSGLQFPNYSSELNVNALELDDSALYLCASSARTGGEETQYFGPGTRLLVL.

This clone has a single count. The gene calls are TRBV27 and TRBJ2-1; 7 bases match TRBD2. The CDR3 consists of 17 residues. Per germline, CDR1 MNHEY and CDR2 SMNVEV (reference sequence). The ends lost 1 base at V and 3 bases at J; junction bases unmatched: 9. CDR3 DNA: TGTGCCAGCAGTTTATACGGGACTACGACTATCTACAATGAGCAGTTCTTC. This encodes CASSLYGTTTIYNEQFF.